The 3 T cell receptor beta chains below come from one sample, sequenced in a study of blood T cell repertoires in COVID-19. Only in-frame clones appear in the TCRdb table, and some are missing; sequencing was by immunoSEQ multiplex PCR. The sample has a few hundred thousand clones, roughly 87% seen once; the top ten hold 1%. The sequencing sample was made of peripheral blood. The receptor source for this set is a man aged 50 to 59 with active or convalescent COVID-19.

This chain joins TRBV6-2 or TRBV6-3 and TRBJ2-3; D call uncertain. Germline loops: CDR1 MNHEY, CDR2 SVGEGT. V was trimmed by 5 bases and J by 5 bases, leaving 8 bases between them. The CDR3 runs to 12 residues. In nucleotides, the CDR3 is TGTGCCAGCAGTATCCTAGTAGATACGCAGTATTTT. This translates into CASSILVDTQYF.

This chain uses TRBV7-2 with TRBJ1-5; perhaps TRBD1 as D (6 bases). V lost 5 bases to trimming and J lost 4 bases, with 12 bases between them. Germline CDR1 and CDR2: SGHTA and FQGNSA. The CDR3 runs to 14 residues. In DNA, the CDR3 is TGTGCCAGCAGCCCTACAGGGATTAATCAGCCCCAGCATTTT. Amino acid sequence: CASSPTGINQPQHF.

The chain combines TRBV6-2 or TRBV6-3 with TRBJ2-1, with 7 nucleotides matching TRBD2. V shed 2 bases, J shed 6 bases, and the junction held 4 bases outside the gene matches. This CDR3 has 14 residues. Germline-derived CDR1 and CDR2 are MNHEY and SVGEGT. For the CDR3, the DNA is TGTGCCAGCAGTTACGGCGGGAGAACCAATGAGCAGTTCTTC. Encoded protein: CASSYGGRTNEQFF.